This TCR beta chain was obtained from a study of blood T cell repertoires in COVID-19. Study details: PBMCs, B-cell-depleted T cells, or T cells were the source of the cDNA or gDNA that made up the material.

Individuals drawn from approximately 22 US areas were roughly 18 to 95 years old. Original data processing: Cell counts per sample came from amplifying reference gene primers. Method: immunoSEQ multiplex PCR; TCRdb's copy keeps in-frame clones and lacks some. V, J and clone size reflect that table, while D and trimming were determined from the DNA. Of hundreds of thousands of clones in the sample, 80% to 90% are singletons; the top ten hold over 12%. Sequencing input: PBMCs or T cells enriched from blood (not recorded which). The clonotype originates from a woman aged 45-65 years with acute COVID-19.

In DNA form, the CDR3 reads TGTGCCAGCAGCTTAGTGGGACAGACGGCCCTCCACTTT. Residues: CASSLVGQTALHF. This chain connects TRBV11-2 to TRBJ1-6, with 7 bases aligning to TRBD1. CDR1 is SGHAT and CDR2 is FQNNGV in the germline V gene. V trimming: 1 base; J trimming: 14 bases; junction bases outside the gene matches: 5. This CDR3 comprises 13 residues.